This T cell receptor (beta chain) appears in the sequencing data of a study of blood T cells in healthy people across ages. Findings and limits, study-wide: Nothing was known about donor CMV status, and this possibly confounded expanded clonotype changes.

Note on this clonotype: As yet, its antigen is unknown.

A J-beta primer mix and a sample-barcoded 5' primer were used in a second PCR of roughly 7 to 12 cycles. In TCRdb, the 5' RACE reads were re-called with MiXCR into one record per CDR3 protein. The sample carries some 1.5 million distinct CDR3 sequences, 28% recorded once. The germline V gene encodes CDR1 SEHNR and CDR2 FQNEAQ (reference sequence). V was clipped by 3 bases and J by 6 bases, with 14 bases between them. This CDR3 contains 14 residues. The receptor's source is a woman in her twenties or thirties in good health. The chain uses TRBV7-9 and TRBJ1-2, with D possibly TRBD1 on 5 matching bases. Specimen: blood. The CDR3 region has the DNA TGTGCCAGCAGCTTCGATCAGGGTTCCCATGGCTACACCTTC. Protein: CASSFDQGSHGYTF.